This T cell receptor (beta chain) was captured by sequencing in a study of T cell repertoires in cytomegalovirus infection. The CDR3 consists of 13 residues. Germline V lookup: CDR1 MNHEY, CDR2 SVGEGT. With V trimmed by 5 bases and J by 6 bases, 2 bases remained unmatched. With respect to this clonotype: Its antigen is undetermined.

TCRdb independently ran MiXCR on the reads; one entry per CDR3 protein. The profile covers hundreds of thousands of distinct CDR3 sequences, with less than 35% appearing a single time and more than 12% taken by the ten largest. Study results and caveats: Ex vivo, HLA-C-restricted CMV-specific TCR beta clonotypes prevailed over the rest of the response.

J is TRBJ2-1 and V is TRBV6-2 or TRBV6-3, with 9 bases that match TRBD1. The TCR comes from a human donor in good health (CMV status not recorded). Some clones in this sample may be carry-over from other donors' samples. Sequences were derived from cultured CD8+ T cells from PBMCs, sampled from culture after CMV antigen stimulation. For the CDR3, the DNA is TGTGCCAGCAGTAGACAGGGGGTCAATGAGCAGTTCTTC. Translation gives CASSRQGVNEQFF.